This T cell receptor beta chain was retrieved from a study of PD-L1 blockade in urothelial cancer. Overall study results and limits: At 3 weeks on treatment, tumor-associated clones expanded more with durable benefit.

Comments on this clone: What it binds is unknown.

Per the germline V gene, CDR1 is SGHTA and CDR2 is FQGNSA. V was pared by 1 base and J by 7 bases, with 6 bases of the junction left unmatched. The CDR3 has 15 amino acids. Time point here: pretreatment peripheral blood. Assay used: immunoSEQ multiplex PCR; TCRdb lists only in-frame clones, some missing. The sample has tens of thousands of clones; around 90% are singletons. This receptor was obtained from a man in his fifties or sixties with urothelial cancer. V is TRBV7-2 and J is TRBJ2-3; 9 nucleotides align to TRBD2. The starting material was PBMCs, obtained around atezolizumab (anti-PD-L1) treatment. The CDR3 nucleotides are TGTGCCAGCAGCTTAGGAGCGGGGGGAGGAAATACGCAGTATTTT. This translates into CASSLGAGGGNTQYF.